This TCR beta chain was obtained from a study of T cell responses to AZD1222 COVID-19 vaccine. Findings of the study overall: Seropositivity was recorded at baseline in only 6 or 7 AZD1222 recipients. CD4 TCRs covered the whole spike, strongest at regions 160-218 and 743-854.

Sequencing used immunoSEQ multiplex PCR; TCRdb keeps in-frame clones, though not all of them. The sample includes approximately 120,000 clones, roughly nine tenths of them seen just once. Concerning this clone: Its matching antigen is unknown.

V dropped 2 bases and J dropped 3 bases, with 11 bases sitting between them. This CDR3 is 13 amino acids long. CDR1 and CDR2 from the germline V gene are GTSNPN and SVGIG (reference sequence). The rearrangement uses TRBV30 and TRBJ2-7, with D possibly TRBD2 on 5 matching bases. The sequenced sample was peripheral blood, obtained on day 0 of AZD1222 vaccination. This sequence was found in an adult in good health. CDR3 DNA sequence: TGTGCCTGGAGTATTAGCGCGAGCTACGAGCAGTACTTC. It specifies CAWSISASYEQYF. Together with reference TRBV30 and TRBJ2-7, the CDR3 gives the full variable domain: SQTIHQWPATLVQPVGSPLSLECTVEGTSNPNLYWYRQAAGRGLQLLFYSVGIGQISSEVPQNLSASRPQDRQFILSSKKLLLSDSGFYLCAWSISASYEQYFGPGTRLTVT.